The T cell receptor (beta chain) under discussion was sequenced for a study of T cell responses to AZD1222 COVID-19 vaccine. Using immunoSEQ multiplex PCR, the repertoire was profiled, and TCRdb retains in-frame clones only, with some absent. This table holds 150,000 or so clones, approximately 89% found once. CDR1 is SEHNR, CDR2 FQNEAQ, per germline (reference sequence). Trimming left V 5 bases short and J 7 bases short, with 24 bases between. This CDR3 is built from 17 residues. The sequence was obtained from an adult who received the AZD1222 COVID-19 vaccine. Sequences were derived from peripheral blood, sampled 28 days after the second AZD1222 dose. This rearrangement joins TRBV7-9 to TRBJ2-1; D perhaps matches TRBD2 (6 bases). Written as DNA, the CDR3 is TGTGCCAGCAGCCCCGGACTACAAAGCGGCCTCTGGAATGAGCAGTTCTTC. Translated, it gives CASSPGLQSGLWNEQFF.